The clone carrying this TCR beta chain was counted ten times or more. Time point in this sample: persistent/refractory GD, antithyroid drugs over 5 years with positive TRAb. From PBMCs, RNA was extracted and then used to make the TCR library. With iRepertoire HTBI primers and Arm-PCR of CDR3 regions, TCR beta libraries were built. TCRdb processed the multiplex PCR reads anew with MiXCR; each CDR3 protein has one entry. The table shows some 280,000 distinct CDR3 sequences, with roughly a fifth occurring only once. Trimming stripped 2 bases from V and 2 bases from J, with 10 bases between. Germline CDR1 MDHEN, CDR2 SYDVKM. There are 15 residues in the CDR3. The source of the sample is a study of regulatory T cells in long-lasting Graves disease.

This chain joins TRBV28 and TRBJ1-5; TRBD1 is a possible D gene (6 bases). This sequence was found in a female donor with Graves disease. The specimen was peripheral blood mononuclear cells (PBMCs), collected when the disease was refractory, from a patient treated with antithyroid drugs. In nucleotides, the CDR3 is TGTGCCAGCAGTTTAACAGGGAGTGGCAATCAGCCCCAGCATTTT. This encodes CASSLTGSGNQPQHF.